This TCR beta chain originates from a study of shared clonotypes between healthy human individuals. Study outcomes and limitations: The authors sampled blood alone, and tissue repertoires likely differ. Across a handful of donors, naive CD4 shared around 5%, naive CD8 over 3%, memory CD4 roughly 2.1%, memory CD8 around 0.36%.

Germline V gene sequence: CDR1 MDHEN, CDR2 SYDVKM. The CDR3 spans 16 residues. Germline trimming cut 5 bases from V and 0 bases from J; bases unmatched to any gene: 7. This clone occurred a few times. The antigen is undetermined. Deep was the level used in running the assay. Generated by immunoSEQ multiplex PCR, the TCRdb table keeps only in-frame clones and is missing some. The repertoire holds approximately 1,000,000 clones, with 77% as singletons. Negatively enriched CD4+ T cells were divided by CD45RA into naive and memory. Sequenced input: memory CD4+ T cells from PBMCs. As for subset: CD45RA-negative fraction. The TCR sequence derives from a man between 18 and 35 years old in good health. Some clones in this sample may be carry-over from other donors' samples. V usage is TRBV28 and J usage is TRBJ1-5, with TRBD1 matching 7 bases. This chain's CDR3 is CASSERQGHSNQPQHF. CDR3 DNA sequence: TGTGCCAGCAGTGAGAGACAGGGACATAGCAATCAGCCCCAGCATTTT.